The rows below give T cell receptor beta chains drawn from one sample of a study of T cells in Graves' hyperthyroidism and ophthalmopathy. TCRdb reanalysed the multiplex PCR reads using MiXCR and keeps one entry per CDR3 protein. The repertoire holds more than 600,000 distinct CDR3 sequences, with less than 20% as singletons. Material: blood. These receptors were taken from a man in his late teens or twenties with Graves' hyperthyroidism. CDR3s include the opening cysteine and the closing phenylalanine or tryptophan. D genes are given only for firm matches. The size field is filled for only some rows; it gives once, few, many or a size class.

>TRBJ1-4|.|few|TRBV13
TGTGCCAGCAGCTTCGACTCGGACGGAAAACTGTTTTTT
CASSFDSDGKLFF
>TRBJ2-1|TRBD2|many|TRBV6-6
TGTGCCAGCAGTTACTCGCTGCGGGAGGTCAATGAGCAGTTCTTC
CASSYSLREVNEQFF
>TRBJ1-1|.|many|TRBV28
TGTGCCAGCAGTTCAGGGGTGGTTAACACTGAAGCTTTCTTT
CASSSGVVNTEAFF
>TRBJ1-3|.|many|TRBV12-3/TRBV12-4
TGTGCCAGCAGCACGGGAGTTATCTCTGGAAACACCATATATTTT
CASSTGVISGNTIYF
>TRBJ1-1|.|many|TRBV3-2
TGTGCCAGCAGCCGCGACCCTAATGGAATGAACACTGAAGCTTTCTTT
CASSRDPNGMNTEAFF
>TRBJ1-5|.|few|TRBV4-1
TGCGCCAGCAGCCAAGGACAGAACAATCAGCCCCAGCATTTT
CASSQGQNNQPQHF
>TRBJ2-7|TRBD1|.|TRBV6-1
TGTGCCAGCACGACAGGGAAATTCTACGAGCAGTACTTC
CASTTGKFYEQYF
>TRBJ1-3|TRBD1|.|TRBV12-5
TGTGCTAGTGGTACGCGACAGGGAGGTTACACCATATATTTT
CASGTRQGGYTIYF
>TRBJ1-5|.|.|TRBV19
TGTGCCAGTAGTCGGCTTCAGGGGTTCAATCAGCCCCAGCATTTT
CASSRLQGFNQPQHF
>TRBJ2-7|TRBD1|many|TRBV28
TGTGCCAGCAGTTTAAGTGGGACAGGGCGGAGGGAGCAGTACTTC
CASSLSGTGRREQYF
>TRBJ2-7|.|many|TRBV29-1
TGCAGCGCCAAGGGACTTCGGTACGAGCAGTACTTC
CSAKGLRYEQYF
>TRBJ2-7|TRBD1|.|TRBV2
TGTGCCAGCAGAGCCGGGACAGGATCCTTCGGGCAGTACTTC
CASRAGTGSFGQYF
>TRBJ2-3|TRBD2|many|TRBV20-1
TGCAGTGCTAGCGGGACTAGCGGGGTCCAAAGCACAGATACGCAGTATTTT
CSASGTSGVQSTDTQYF
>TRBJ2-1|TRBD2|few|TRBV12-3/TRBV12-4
TGTGCCAGCATTCGATGGAGCGGGATTTATAATGAGCAGTTCTTC
CASIRWSGIYNEQFF
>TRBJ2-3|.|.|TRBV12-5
TGTGCTAGTGGTCCACAAGGGACGCCCCGGTTTTGGAATACGCAGTATTTT
CASGPQGTPRFWNTQYF
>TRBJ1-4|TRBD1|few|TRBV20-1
TGCAGTGCTAGCCCCTCACAGGGGTGGGGTGAAAAACTGTTTTTT
CSASPSQGWGEKLFF
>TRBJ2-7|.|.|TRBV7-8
TGCGCCAGCAGCCACACACGGCGCCCGATGGGCGGGGATACCCCCCTCTACGAGCAGTACTTC
CASSHTRRPMGGDTPLYEQYF
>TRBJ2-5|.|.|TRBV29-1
TGCAGCGTGCTGAGGGCAGAGACCCAGTACTTC
CSVLRAETQYF
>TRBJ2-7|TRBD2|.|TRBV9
TGTGCCAGCAGCCCAGCGGGAGTCCGGGAGCAGTACTTC
CASSPAGVREQYF
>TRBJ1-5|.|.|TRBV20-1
TGCAGTGCTCAGCCTTCCCTCAGGTTTCGGGGGGATCAGCCCCAGCATTTT
CSAQPSLRFRGDQPQHF
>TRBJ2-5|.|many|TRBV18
TGTGCCAGCTCACCACCGTCAGCTCGGGGGGAGACCCAGTACTTC
CASSPPSARGETQYF
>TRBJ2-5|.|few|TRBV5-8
TGTGCCACCTTCTTTTTAAGGGAGACCCAGTACTTC
CATFFLRETQYF
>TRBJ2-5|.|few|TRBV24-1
TGTGCCACCAGTGATTACGGACTGGAGACCCAGTACTTC
CATSDYGLETQYF
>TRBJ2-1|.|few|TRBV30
TGTGCCGGGGAGAGGCTAGTGATCGTCAATGAGCAGTTCTTC
CAGERLVIVNEQFF
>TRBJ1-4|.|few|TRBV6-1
TGTGCCAGCAGTGAAAAGGTGACTAATGAAAAACTGTTTTTT
CASSEKVTNEKLFF
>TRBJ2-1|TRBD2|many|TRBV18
TGTGCCAGTGCGACTAGCGGGAGTTATGTTGAGCAGTTCTTC
CASATSGSYVEQFF
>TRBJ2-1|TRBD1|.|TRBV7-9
TGTGCCAGCAGCTTAAGGGACAGGCCCCCGGATGAGCAGTTCTTC
CASSLRDRPPDEQFF
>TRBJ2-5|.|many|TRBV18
TGTGCCAGCTCACCACGCCAGGGTGCTACCCAAGAGACCCAGTACTTC
CASSPRQGATQETQYF
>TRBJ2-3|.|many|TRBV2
TGTGCCAGCACCTTGGAGGGGGGAGATACGCAGTATTTT
CASTLEGGDTQYF
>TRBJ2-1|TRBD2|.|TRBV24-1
TGTGCCACCGGGACTAGCGGGAGTAGAGGTGAGCAGTTCTTC
CATGTSGSRGEQFF
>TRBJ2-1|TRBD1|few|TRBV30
TGTGCCTGGAGTGCTCAACCAGGGGGCAAGCTATACAATGAGCAGTTCTTC
CAWSAQPGGKLYNEQFF
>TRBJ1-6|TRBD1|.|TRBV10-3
TGTGCCATCAGGAGCGGACAGGGGGTTTCACCCCTCCACTTT
CAIRSGQGVSPLHF